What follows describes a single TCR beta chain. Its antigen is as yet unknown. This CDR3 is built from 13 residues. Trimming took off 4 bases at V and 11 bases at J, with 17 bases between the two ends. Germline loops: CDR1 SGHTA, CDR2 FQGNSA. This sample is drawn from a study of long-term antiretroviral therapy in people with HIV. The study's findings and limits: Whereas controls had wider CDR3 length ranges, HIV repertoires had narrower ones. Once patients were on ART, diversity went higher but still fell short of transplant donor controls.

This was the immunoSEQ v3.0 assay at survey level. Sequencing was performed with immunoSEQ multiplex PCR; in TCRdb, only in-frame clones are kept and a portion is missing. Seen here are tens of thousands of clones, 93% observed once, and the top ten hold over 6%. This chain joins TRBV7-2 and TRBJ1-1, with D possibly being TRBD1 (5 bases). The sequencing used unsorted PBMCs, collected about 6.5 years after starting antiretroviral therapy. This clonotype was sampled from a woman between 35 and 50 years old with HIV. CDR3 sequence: CASSSGGQRDAFF. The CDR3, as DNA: TGTGCCAGCAGCTCCGGGGGTCAAAGGGACGCTTTCTTT. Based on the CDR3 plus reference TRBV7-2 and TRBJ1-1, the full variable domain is GAGVSQSPSNKVTEKGKDVELRCDPISGHTALYWYRQSLGQGLEFLIYFQGNSAPDKSGLPSDRFSAERTGGSVSTLTIQRTQQEDSAVYLCASSSGGQRDAFFGQGTRLTVV.